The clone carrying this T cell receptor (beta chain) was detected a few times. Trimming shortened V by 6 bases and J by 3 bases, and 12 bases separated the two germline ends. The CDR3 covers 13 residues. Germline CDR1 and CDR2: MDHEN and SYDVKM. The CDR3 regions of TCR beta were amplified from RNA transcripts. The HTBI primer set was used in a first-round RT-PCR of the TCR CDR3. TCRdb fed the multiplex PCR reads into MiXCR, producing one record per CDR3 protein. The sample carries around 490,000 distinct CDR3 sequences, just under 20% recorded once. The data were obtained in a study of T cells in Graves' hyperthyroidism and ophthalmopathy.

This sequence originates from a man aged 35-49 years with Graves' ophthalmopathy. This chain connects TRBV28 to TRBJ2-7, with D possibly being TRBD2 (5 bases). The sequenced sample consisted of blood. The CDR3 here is CASSAPGNYEQYF. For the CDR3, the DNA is TGTGCCAGCAGCGCCCCGGGGAACTACGAGCAGTACTTC.